Each of the 10 T cell receptor beta chains below was sequenced from the same sample in a study of T cells in Graves' hyperthyroidism and ophthalmopathy. RNA transcripts gave rise to amplified TCR beta CDR3 regions. A set of HTBI primers served as the primers for a first-round RT-PCR of the TCR CDR3. TCRdb re-called the multiplex PCR reads through MiXCR, storing one row per CDR3 protein. The sample records 200,000 to 250,000 distinct CDR3 sequences, 15% to 20% being singletons. Sequenced input: blood. The receptors were sampled from a man aged 35 to 55 with Graves' hyperthyroidism.

The chain has TRBV28 and TRBJ2-1; no firm D call. Germline loops: CDR1 MDHEN, CDR2 SYDVKM. V was clipped by 5 bases and J by 4 bases, with 24 bases between them. This CDR3 contains 18 residues. This CDR3 is CASSQTSITAPVYNEQFF. In nucleotides, the CDR3 is TGTGCCAGCAGTCAGACTTCAATCACAGCCCCCGTTTACAATGAGCAGTTCTTC. The complete variable domain, with remaining parts taken from reference TRBV28 and TRBJ2-1, reads DVKVTQSSRYLVKRTGEKVFLECVQDMDHENMFWYRQDPGLGLRLIYFSYDVKMKEKGDIPEGYSVSREKKERFSLILESASTNQTSMYLCASSQTSITAPVYNEQFFGPGTRLTVL.

The J gene is TRBJ1-2, the V gene TRBV5-1; D might be TRBD1 (5 bases). The V end was cut by 1 base, the J end by 3 bases, with 13 bases between. Per the germline V gene, CDR1 is SGHRS and CDR2 is YFSETQ. CDR3 size: 15 residues. In nucleotides, the CDR3 is TGCGCCAGCAGCTTGAGCGGGGACGGCGACTATGGCTACACCTTC. Translated: CASSLSGDGDYGYTF.

This clonotype was counted many times. V and J are TRBV29-1 and TRBJ2-7; no clear D. Germline V CDR1 and CDR2: SQVTM, ANQGSEA. Trimming took off 5 bases at V and 3 bases at J, with 20 bases between the two ends. There are 15 residues in the CDR3. CDR3 residues: CSVQLGSLGVYEQYF. CDR3 coding DNA: TGCAGCGTTCAACTCGGGTCGTTGGGTGTCTACGAGCAGTACTTC.

This clonotype was counted at least ten times. This chain uses TRBV20-1 with TRBJ2-1, with D perhaps TRBD1 (6 bases). Trimming removed 0 bases at V and 7 bases at J, with 16 bases between. Germline V gene sequence: CDR1 DFQATT, CDR2 SNEGSKA (reference sequence). The CDR3 extends over 15 amino acids. As DNA, the CDR3 is TGCAGTGCTAGAGATCCCCTACAGGGAAAGAATGAGCAGTTCTTC. It translates to CSARDPLQGKNEQFF.

This chain joins TRBV20-1 and TRBJ2-5; D not certain. This CDR3 has 13 residues. Trimming took off 0 bases at V and 8 bases at J, with 13 bases between the two ends. Germline V gene data show CDR1 as DFQATT and CDR2 as SNEGSKA (reference sequence). The CDR3 sequence: CSARDGQTKTQYF. CDR3 in DNA: TGCAGTGCTAGAGATGGCCAAACAAAAACCCAGTACTTC.

This clonotype showed up many times. Here the CDR3 reads CSASVDSNQPQHF. For the CDR3, the DNA is TGCAGTGCTAGTGTAGATAGCAATCAGCCCCAGCATTTT. V gene TRBV20-1 combines with J gene TRBJ1-5, with D unclear. V lost 3 bases, J lost 0 bases, and 6 bases lay in between. The CDR3 length is 13 residues. Germline values: CDR1 DFQATT, CDR2 SNEGSKA (reference sequence).

This clonotype was detected only a few times. The chain links TRBV5-6 to TRBJ2-1; TRBD2 matches 8 bases. The CDR3 spans 15 residues. V shed 6 bases, J shed 6 bases, and the junction held 11 bases outside the gene matches. Per the germline V gene, CDR1 is SGHDT and CDR2 is YYEEEE. The CDR3: CASTPLGGASNEQFF. Here the CDR3 DNA reads TGTGCCAGCACCCCGCTCGGGGGGGCCTCCAATGAGCAGTTCTTC.

At least ten counts were recorded for this clonotype. The genes are TRBV20-1 and TRBJ2-1; no clear D. V lost 5 bases to trimming and J lost 1 base, with 3 bases between them. This CDR3 comprises 11 residues. CDR1 DFQATT and CDR2 SNEGSKA come from the germline V gene (reference sequence). The DNA for the CDR3 is TGCAGTGCTCAATCCTACAATGAGCAGTTCTTC. It codes for CSAQSYNEQFF.

With regard to this clonotype: A read error may produce the germline difference seen at one junction end. This rearrangement joins TRBV11-2 to TRBJ2-1; perhaps TRBD2 as D (6 bases). The CDR3 length is 13 residues. Germline V gene lookup returns CDR1 SGHAT and CDR2 FQNNGV. This CDR3 is CASSGVAYNGQFF. The DNA for the CDR3 is TGTGCCAGCTCGGGGGTCGCCTACAATGGGCAGTTCTTC.

This chain joins TRBV27 and TRBJ2-7; D is unclear. The CDR3 loop spans 16 amino acids. Per the germline V gene, CDR1 is MNHEY and CDR2 is SMNVEV (reference sequence). V lost 2 bases and J 2 bases, leaving 16 bases between the germline ends. The CDR3 nucleotides read TGTGCCAGCAGTTTAGGGCCCCCGGTAGGCGCCTACGAGCAGTACTTC. This gives the protein CASSLGPPVGAYEQYF.